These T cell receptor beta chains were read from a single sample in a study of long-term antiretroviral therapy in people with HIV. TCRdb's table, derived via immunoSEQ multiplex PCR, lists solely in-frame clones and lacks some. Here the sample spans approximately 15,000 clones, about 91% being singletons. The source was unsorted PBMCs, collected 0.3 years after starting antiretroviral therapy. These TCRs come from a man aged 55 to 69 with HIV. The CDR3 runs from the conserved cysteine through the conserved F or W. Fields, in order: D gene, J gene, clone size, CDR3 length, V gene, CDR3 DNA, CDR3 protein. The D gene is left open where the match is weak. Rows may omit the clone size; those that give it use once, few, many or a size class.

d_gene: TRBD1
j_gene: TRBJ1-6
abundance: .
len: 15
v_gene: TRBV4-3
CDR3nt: TGCGCCAGCAGCCTAGGACAGGGTATGAATTCACCCCTCCACTTT
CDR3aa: CASSLGQGMNSPLHF

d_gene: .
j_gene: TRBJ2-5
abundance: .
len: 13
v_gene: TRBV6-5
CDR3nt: TGTGCCAGCAGGGAAGGGGGGATAGAGACCCAGTACTTC
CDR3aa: CASREGGIETQYF

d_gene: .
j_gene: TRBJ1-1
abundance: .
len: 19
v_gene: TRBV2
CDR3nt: TGTGCCAGCCGGTTCCCCATCGGTTTCTTGCTCGACCGAAACACTGAAGCTTTCTTT
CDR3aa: CASRFPIGFLLDRNTEAFF

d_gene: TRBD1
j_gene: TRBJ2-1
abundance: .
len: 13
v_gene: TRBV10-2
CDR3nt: TGCGCCAGCAGGGGACAGCTAAACAATGAGCAGTTCTTC
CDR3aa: CASRGQLNNEQFF

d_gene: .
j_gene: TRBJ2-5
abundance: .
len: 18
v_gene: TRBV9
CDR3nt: TGTGCCAGCAGCGCATCCCACAATCAGGGCCAGCGCCAAGAGACCCAGTACTTC
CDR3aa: CASSASHNQGQRQETQYF

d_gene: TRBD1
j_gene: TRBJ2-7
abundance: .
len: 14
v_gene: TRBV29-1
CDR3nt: TGCAGCGTTTATGGGGGACAGGGGTTTTACGAGCAGTACTTC
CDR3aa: CSVYGGQGFYEQYF

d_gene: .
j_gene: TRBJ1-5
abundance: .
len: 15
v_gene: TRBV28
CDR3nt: TGTGCCAGCAGTTTCCAGGATCTTAGCAATCAGCCCCAGCATTTT
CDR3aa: CASSFQDLSNQPQHF

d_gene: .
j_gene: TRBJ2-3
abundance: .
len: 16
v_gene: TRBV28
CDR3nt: TGTGCCAGCGGAATACAGGGGAGGTTGACTTCGGATACGCAGTATTTT
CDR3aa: CASGIQGRLTSDTQYF

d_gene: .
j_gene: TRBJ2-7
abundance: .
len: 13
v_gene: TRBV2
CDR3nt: TGTGCCACTACACCTCAAATTACGGGCGAGCAGTACTTC
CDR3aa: CATTPQITGEQYF

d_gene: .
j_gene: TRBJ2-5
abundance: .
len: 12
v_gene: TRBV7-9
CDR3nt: TGTGCCAGCAGCTCCTCGACAGTGTATAGGTACTTC
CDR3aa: CASSSSTVYRYF

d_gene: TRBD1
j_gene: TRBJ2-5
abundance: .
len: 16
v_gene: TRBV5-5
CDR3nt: TGTGCCAGCAGCTTGGGGACAGGGGGCGCGGAGGAGACCCAGTACTTC
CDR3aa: CASSLGTGGAEETQYF

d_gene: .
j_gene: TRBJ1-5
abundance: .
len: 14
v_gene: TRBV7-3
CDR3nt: TGTGCCAGCAGCTTAAAGGGGGGGGATCAGCCCCAGCATTTT
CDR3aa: CASSLKGGDQPQHF

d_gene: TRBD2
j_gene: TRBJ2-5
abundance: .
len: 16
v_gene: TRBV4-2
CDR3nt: TGTGCCAGCAGCCTGGGGACTAGCGGGCCTCAAGAGACCCAGTACTTC
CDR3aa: CASSLGTSGPQETQYF

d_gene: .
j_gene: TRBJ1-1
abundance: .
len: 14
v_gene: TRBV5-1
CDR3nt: TGCGCCAGCAGCTCGGGGGTTGTCGCCAGTCGGGCTTTCTTT
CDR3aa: CASSSGVVASRAFF

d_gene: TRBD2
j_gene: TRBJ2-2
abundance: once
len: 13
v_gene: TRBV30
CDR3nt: TGTGCCTGGAGCAGCGGGATTCACGGGGAGCTGTTTTTT
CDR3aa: CAWSSGIHGELFF

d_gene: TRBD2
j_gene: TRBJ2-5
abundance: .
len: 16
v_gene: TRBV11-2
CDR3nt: TGTGCCAGCAGTCTCGGACTAGAGGTTCTCAGGGAGACCCAGTACTTC
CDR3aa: CASSLGLEVLRETQYF

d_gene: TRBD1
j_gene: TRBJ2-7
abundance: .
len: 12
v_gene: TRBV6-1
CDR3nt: TGTGCCAGCAGAGGGGACAGCTACGAGCAGTACTTC
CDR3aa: CASRGDSYEQYF

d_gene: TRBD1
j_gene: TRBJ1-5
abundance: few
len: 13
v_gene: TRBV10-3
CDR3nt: TGTGCCATCGGGACAGATAGAGATCAGCCCCAGCATTTT
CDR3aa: CAIGTDRDQPQHF

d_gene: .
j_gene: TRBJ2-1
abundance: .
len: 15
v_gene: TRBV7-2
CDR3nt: TGTGCCAGCAGCTTGGGCGCTGGGGCATACAATGAGCAGTTCTTC
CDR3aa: CASSLGAGAYNEQFF

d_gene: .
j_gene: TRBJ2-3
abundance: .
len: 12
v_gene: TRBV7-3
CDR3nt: TGTGCCAGCAGCTTAACAGGGGATACGCAGTATTTT
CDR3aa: CASSLTGDTQYF

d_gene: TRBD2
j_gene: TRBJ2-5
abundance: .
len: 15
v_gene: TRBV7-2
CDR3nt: TGTGCCAGCAGCTCGATGGGCGGGGGGGAGGAGACCCAGTACTTC
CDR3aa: CASSSMGGGEETQYF

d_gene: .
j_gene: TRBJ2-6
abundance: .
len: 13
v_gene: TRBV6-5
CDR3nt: TGTGCCAGCAGTTACCCCGGGACCAACGTCCTGACTTTC
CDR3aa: CASSYPGTNVLTF

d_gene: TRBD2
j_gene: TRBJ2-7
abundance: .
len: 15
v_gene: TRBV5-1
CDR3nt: TGCGCCAGCAGACAGGGAACTAGCGGGGGTGACGAGCAGTACTTC
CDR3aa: CASRQGTSGGDEQYF

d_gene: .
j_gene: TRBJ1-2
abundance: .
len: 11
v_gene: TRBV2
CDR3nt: TGTGCCAGCAGGACAGGCGTTGGCTACACCTTC
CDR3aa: CASRTGVGYTF

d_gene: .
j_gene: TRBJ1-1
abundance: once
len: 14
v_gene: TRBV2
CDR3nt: TGTGCCAGCGAGACGACTCCCATGAACACTGAAGCTTTCTTT
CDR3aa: CASETTPMNTEAFF

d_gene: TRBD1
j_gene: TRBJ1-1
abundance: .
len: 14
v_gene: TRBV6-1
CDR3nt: TGTGCCAGCAGTGACCTGGGACAGGCAGCTAGAGCTTTCTTT
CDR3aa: CASSDLGQAARAFF

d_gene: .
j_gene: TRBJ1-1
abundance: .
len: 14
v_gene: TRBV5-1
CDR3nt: TGCGCCAGCAGCTTGGGGGGGATGAACACTGAAGCTTTCTTT
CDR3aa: CASSLGGMNTEAFF

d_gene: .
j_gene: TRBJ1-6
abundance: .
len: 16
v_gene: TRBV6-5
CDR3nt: TGTGCCAGCAGTTACTCGAATGCAGGACCAAATTCACCCCTCCACTTT
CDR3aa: CASSYSNAGPNSPLHF

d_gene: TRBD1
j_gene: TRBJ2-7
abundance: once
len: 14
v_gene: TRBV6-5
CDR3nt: TGTGCCAGCAGTTACCAGCCAGGGGGCGGCGAGCAGTACTTC
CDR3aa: CASSYQPGGGEQYF

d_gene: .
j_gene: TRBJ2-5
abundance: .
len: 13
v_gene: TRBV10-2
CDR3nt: TGCGCCAGCACCCTCCTAGCAGAAGAGACCCAGTACTTC
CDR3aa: CASTLLAEETQYF

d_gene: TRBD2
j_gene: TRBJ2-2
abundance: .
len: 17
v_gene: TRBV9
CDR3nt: TGTGCCAGCACGGGACTAGCGGGGTGGACTGGGACCGGGGAGCTGTTTTTT
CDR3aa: CASTGLAGWTGTGELFF

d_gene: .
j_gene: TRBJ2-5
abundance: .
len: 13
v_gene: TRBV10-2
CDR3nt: TGCGCCAGCAGTCGGAATACCAGGGAGACCCAGTACTTC
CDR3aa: CASSRNTRETQYF

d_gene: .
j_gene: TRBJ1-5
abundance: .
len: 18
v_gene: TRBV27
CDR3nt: TGTGCCAGCAGCTCCTCCGAGAGGGGTCTTATTCGCAATCAGCCCCAGCATTTT
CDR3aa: CASSSSERGLIRNQPQHF

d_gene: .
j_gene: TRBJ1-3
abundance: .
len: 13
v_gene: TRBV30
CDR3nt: TGTGCCTACACCCAGGGGCCTGGAAACACCATATATTTT
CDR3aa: CAYTQGPGNTIYF

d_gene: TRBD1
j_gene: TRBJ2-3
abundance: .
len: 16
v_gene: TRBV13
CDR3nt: TGTGCCAGCAGCCCAGGGGGTAGCCTTAGCACAGATACGCAGTATTTT
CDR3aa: CASSPGGSLSTDTQYF

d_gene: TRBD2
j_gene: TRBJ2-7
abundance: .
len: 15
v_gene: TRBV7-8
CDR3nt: TGTGCCAGCAGCTTAAGGGAGGGCTCCCGTGTCGAGCAGTACTTC
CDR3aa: CASSLREGSRVEQYF

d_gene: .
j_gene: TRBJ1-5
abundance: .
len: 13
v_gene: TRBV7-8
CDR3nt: TGTGCCAGCAGCCCGGGTAGCAATCAGCCCCAGCATTTT
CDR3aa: CASSPGSNQPQHF

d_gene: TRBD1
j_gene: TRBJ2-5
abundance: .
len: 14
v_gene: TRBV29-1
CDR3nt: TGCAGCGTTGGCCCGGGACAGGCACAAGAGACCCAGTACTTC
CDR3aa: CSVGPGQAQETQYF